This T cell receptor beta chain was documented in a study of cytotoxic CD8 clonotypes in ibrutinib-treated CLL. The CDR3 length is 18 residues. The V gene's germline CDR1 is SGHAT and CDR2 FQNNGV. The trim removed 4 bases at V and 4 bases at J, leaving 8 bases unmatched. Produced via immunoSEQ multiplex PCR; TCRdb's table is partial and in-frame only. This sample has some 200,000 clones; about three quarters occur once, and the top ten carry 5.5% to 6%. The rearrangement joins TRBV11-2 to TRBJ2-1; 15 positions match TRBD2. The material was PBMCs, obtained after 12 months of ibrutinib treatment. The clonotype comes from a human donor with chronic lymphocytic leukemia. The CDR3 DNA follows: TGTGCCAGCAGCTCTGGACTAGCGGGAGGGCCGAGATACAATGAGCAGTTCTTC. This translates into CASSSGLAGGPRYNEQFF.